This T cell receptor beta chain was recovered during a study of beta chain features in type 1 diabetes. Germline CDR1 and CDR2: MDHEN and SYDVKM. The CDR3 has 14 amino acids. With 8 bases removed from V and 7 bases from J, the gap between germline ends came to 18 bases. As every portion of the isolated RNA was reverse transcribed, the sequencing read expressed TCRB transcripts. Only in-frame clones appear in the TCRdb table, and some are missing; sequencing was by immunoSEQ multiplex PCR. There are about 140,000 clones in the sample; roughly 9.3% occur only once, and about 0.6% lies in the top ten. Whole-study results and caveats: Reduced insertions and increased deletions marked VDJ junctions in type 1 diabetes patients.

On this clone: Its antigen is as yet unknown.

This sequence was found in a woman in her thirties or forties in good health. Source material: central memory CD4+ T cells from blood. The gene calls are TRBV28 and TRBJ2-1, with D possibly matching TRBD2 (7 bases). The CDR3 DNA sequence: TGTGCCAGCGCCCGGACGGGGGGCTGGAATGAGCAGTTCTTC. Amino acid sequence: CASARTGGWNEQFF.